These T cell receptor beta chains were read from a single sample in a study of T-cell reconstitution after alpha-beta-depleted transplantation in children. One entry per CDR3 protein, called by TCRdb with MiXCR from the PCR reads. The sample consists of approximately 500,000 distinct CDR3 sequences, about 10% of them appearing once. Sample: PBMCs, taken before TCRalphabeta/CD19-depleted stem cell transplant. The origin of the receptors is a child aged 2 to 15 with inherited bone marrow failure, due to receive a stem cell transplant. The CDR3 runs from the conserved cysteine through the conserved F or W. A D gene is named only where the DNA matches it firmly. Only part of the rows carry a size: once, few, many, or a class if the clone is expanded.

CDR3aa | CDR3nt | d_gene | abundance | j_gene | v_gene
CASSSGHGEVTEAFF | TGTGCCAGCAGTTCGGGACACGGGGAGGTCACTGAAGCTTTCTTT | - | many | TRBJ1-1 | TRBV27
CSVGASDSDTQYF | TGCAGCGTTGGGGCCAGCGATTCAGATACGCAGTATTTT | - | many | TRBJ2-3 | TRBV29-1
CASSDEGYQPQHF | TGTGCCAGCAGTGATGAGGGCTATCAGCCCCAGCATTTT | - | few | TRBJ1-5 | TRBV6-1
CASSQDIALHSLYEQYF | TGCGCCAGCAGCCAAGATATTGCCCTCCACTCCCTCTACGAGCAGTACTTC | - | - | TRBJ2-7 | TRBV4-3
CASSVGGPDNEQFF | TGTGCCAGCAGCGTAGGAGGACCAGACAATGAGCAGTTCTTC | - | - | TRBJ2-1 | TRBV9
CSASPPAETSAEQYF | TGCAGTGCTAGTCCCCCAGCCGAGACTAGCGCCGAGCAGTACTTC | TRBD2 | many | TRBJ2-7 | TRBV20-1
CASSLAGEGADTQYF | TGTGCCAGCAGCTTGGCCGGGGAAGGGGCAGATACGCAGTATTTT | - | - | TRBJ2-3 | TRBV5-5
CASNYEQYF | TGTGCCAGCAACTACGAGCAGTACTTC | - | few | TRBJ2-7 | TRBV21-1
CASSPGVSYEQFF | TGCGCCAGCAGCCCGGGGGTTAGTTATGAGCAGTTCTTC | - | many | TRBJ2-1 | TRBV4-3
CASSQDITSGDEQFF | TGCGCCAGCAGCCAGGACATCACTAGCGGGGATGAGCAGTTCTTC | TRBD2 | many | TRBJ2-1 | TRBV4-3
CASSTVDTEAFF | TGTGCCAGCAGTACGGTCGACACTGAAGCTTTCTTT | - | few | TRBJ1-1 | TRBV28
CASSRERRETEAFF | TGTGCCAGCAGCCGCGAAAGGAGAGAGACTGAAGCTTTCTTT | - | - | TRBJ1-1 | TRBV5-4
CASSPRDLGTDTQYF | TGCGCCAGCAGCCCCCGGGACCTTGGCACAGATACGCAGTATTTT | - | many | TRBJ2-3 | TRBV4-3
CASRETGGGTRGYTF | TGTGCCAGCAGAGAGACAGGGGGGGGAACGAGGGGCTACACCTTC | TRBD1 | - | TRBJ1-2 | TRBV2
CASSEKREWGDTQYF | TGTGCCAGCAGCGAGAAGCGGGAGTGGGGAGATACGCAGTATTTT | TRBD2 | many | TRBJ2-3 | TRBV6-2/TRBV6-3
CASSYAKHQVFF | TGTGCCAGCAGCTACGCTAAGCACCAGGTCTTCTTC | - | many | TRBJ2-1 | TRBV12-3/TRBV12-4
CSAKGLAGVETQYF | TGCAGTGCTAAAGGACTAGCGGGAGTGGAGACCCAGTACTTC | TRBD2 | - | TRBJ2-5 | TRBV20-1
CSASADTQYF | TGCAGTGCTAGCGCAGATACGCAGTATTTT | - | many | TRBJ2-3 | TRBV20-1
CASSPGDRDTDTQYF | TGTGCCAGCAGTCCCGGCGACAGGGACACAGATACGCAGTATTTT | TRBD1 | many | TRBJ2-3 | TRBV28
CASSQKGGTGELFF | TGTGCCAGCAGCCAAAAGGGGGGCACCGGGGAGCTGTTTTTT | - | - | TRBJ2-2 | TRBV3-1
CASSAKAGQGIGYTF | TGTGCCAGCAGCGCCAAAGCAGGACAGGGAATCGGCTACACCTTC | TRBD1 | - | TRBJ1-2 | TRBV9
CASSLAVGLNQPQHF | TGTGCCAGCAGCTTAGCGGTGGGGTTGAATCAGCCCCAGCATTTT | - | few | TRBJ1-5 | TRBV7-2
CASSPRDLNEQFF | TGTGCCAGCAGTCCTCGAGACCTCAATGAGCAGTTCTTC | - | few | TRBJ2-1 | TRBV12-3/TRBV12-4
CASSFPRQFTDTQYF | TGTGCCAGCAGTTTCCCGAGACAGTTCACAGATACGCAGTATTTT | - | many | TRBJ2-3 | TRBV28
CAWRDRASNQPQHF | TGTGCCTGGAGAGACAGGGCTTCAAATCAGCCCCAGCATTTT | TRBD1 | - | TRBJ1-5 | TRBV30
CSVEGGDRGSYNEQFF | TGCAGCGTTGAAGGGGGCGACAGGGGATCCTACAATGAGCAGTTCTTC | TRBD1 | many | TRBJ2-1 | TRBV29-1
CASSQEELAGGPDEQFF | TGCGCCAGCAGCCAAGAAGAGTTAGCGGGAGGGCCGGATGAGCAGTTCTTC | TRBD2 | many | TRBJ2-1 | TRBV4-3
CATSLAGGPPTDTQYF | TGTGCCACCAGTCTCGCGGGAGGGCCTCCCACAGATACGCAGTATTTT | TRBD2 | few | TRBJ2-3 | TRBV24-1
CSARGGDHNSPLHF | TGCAGTGCTAGAGGGGGCGACCATAATTCACCCCTCCACTTT | - | few | TRBJ1-6 | TRBV20-1
CARTTGFAGQGVVETQYF | TGTGCCAGGACTACCGGGTTTGCGGGGCAGGGGGTGGTGGAGACCCAGTACTTC | - | many | TRBJ2-5 | TRBV10-3
CASTRPGTGNTGELFF | TGTGCCAGCACCCGTCCCGGGACAGGGAACACCGGGGAGCTGTTTTTT | TRBD1 | many | TRBJ2-2 | TRBV12-3/TRBV12-4
CATSGQGKGQFF | TGTGCCACCAGTGGACAGGGCAAGGGGCAGTTCTTC | TRBD1 | many | TRBJ2-1 | TRBV24-1
CASREEQGKSYEQYF | TGCGCCAGCAGGGAAGAACAGGGCAAAAGCTACGAGCAGTACTTC | - | - | TRBJ2-7 | TRBV10-2
CASSESTGNYGYTF | TGTGCCAGCAGCGAGTCCACAGGGAACTATGGCTACACCTTC | - | many | TRBJ1-2 | TRBV9
CASSQGPGGRAPYEQYF | TGCGCCAGCAGCCAAGGTCCCGGCGGGAGGGCCCCCTACGAGCAGTACTTC | TRBD2 | - | TRBJ2-7 | TRBV4-3
CSLGVRSYNEQFF | TGCAGCCTGGGGGTGCGCTCCTACAATGAGCAGTTCTTC | - | - | TRBJ2-1 | TRBV29-1
CASSQDYRLNTGELFF | TGTGCCAGCAGCCAAGACTACCGGTTGAACACCGGGGAGCTGTTTTTT | - | - | TRBJ2-2 | TRBV7-6